This T cell receptor (beta chain) originates from a study of blood T cell repertoires in COVID-19. Measured with immunoSEQ multiplex PCR; TCRdb has only the in-frame clones, and not every one. Altogether a few hundred thousand clones are present, approximately 90% being singletons, with the ten largest covering roughly 1.4%. V trimming: 5 bases; J trimming: 4 bases; junction bases outside the gene matches: 3. Germline lookup yields CDR1 MNHEY and CDR2 SVGAGI. This CDR3 region has 14 residues. The TCR sequence derives from a woman aged 18 to 35 who had been exposed to COVID-19. The sample consisted of PBMCs or T cells enriched from blood (not recorded which). The chain joins TRBV6-5 to TRBJ1-2, with TRBD1 matching over 11 bases. DNA of the CDR3: TGTGCCAGCAGTAGGACAGGGGGCTTCTATGGCTACACCTTC. Translation gives CASSRTGGFYGYTF.